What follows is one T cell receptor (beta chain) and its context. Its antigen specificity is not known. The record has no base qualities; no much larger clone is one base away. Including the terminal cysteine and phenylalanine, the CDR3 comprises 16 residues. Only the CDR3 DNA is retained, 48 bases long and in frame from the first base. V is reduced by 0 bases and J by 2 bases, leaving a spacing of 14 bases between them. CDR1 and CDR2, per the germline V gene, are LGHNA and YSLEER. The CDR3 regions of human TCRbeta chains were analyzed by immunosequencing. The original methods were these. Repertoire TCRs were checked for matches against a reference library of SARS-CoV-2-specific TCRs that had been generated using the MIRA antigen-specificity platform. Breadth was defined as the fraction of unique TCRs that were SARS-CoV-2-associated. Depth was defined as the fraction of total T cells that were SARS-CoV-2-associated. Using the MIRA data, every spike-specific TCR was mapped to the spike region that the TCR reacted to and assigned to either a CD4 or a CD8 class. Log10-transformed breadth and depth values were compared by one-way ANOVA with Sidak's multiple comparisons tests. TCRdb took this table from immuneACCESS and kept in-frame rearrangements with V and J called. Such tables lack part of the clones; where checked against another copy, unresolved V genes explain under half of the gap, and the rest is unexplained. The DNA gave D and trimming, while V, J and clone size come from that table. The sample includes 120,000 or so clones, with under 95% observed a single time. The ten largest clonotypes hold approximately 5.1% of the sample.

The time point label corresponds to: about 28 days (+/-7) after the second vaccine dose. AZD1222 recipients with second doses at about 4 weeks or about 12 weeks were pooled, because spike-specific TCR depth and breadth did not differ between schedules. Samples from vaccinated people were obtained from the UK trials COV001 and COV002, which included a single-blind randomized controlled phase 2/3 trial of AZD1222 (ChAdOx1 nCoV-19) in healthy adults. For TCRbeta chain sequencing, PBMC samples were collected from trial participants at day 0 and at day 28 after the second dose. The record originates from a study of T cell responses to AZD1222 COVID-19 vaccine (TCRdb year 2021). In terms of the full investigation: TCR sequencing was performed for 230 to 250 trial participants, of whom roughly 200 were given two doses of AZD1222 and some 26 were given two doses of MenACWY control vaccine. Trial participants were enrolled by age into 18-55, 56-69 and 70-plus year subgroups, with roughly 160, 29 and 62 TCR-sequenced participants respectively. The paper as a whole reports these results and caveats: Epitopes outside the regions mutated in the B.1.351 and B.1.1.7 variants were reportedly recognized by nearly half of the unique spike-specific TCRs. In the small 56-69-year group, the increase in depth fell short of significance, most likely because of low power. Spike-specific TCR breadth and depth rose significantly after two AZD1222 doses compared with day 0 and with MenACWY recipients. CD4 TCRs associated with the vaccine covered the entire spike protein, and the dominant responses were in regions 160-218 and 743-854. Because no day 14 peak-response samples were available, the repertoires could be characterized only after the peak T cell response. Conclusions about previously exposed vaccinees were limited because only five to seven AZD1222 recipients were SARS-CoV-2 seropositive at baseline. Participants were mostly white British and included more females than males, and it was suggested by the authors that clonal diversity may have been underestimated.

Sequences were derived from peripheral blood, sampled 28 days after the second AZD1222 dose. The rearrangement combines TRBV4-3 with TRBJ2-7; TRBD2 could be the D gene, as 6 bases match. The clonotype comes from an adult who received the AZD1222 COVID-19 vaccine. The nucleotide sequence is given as TGCGCCAGCAGCCAAGATCTTGGGGGAGGCACCTACGAGCAGTACTTC. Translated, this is CASSQDLGGGTYEQYF.